This T cell receptor (beta chain) was sequenced during a study of control samples from healthy donors and cancer patients. Between the trimmed V and J ends, which lost 1 base and 5 bases, there was a span of 24 bases. CDR1 and CDR2 (germline): SEHNR, FQNEAQ (reference sequence). The CDR3 is 19 amino acids. The protocol was immunoSEQ multiplex PCR, while the TCRdb copy is restricted to in-frame clones and leaves out a portion. Of about 130,000 clones listed, 92% are singletons. The sequencing sample was made of blood. The genes are TRBV7-9 and TRBJ2-1, with D maybe TRBD2 (7 bases). The TCR sequence derives from a woman aged 50 to 65 in good health. CDR3 amino acids: CASSLEGGAWTRANNEQFF. As DNA, the CDR3 is TGTGCCAGCAGCTTAGAGGGGGGGGCTTGGACTAGGGCGAACAATGAGCAGTTCTTC.